A selection of T cell receptor beta chains follows, all from one sample in a study of T cells in Graves' hyperthyroidism and ophthalmopathy. TCRdb independently ran MiXCR on the multiplex PCR reads; one entry per CDR3 protein. The sample records a few hundred thousand distinct CDR3 sequences, roughly 15% being singletons. Sequencing was carried out using blood. These receptor sequences come from a woman in her twenties or thirties with Graves' ophthalmopathy. Each CDR3 is given with its conserved first and last residue. The order of the fields is D gene, V gene, clone size, CDR3 length, J gene, CDR3 protein, CDR3 DNA. The D gene is left open where the match is weak. A clone size is listed for some rows: how often the clone was seen (once, few, many), or a class if it is expanded.

D gene: TRBD1
V gene: TRBV12-3/TRBV12-4
clone size: few
CDR3 length: 11
J gene: TRBJ1-1
CDR3 protein: CASNPGGRAFF
CDR3 DNA: TGTGCCAGCAACCCAGGGGGTCGCGCTTTCTTT

D gene: -
V gene: TRBV6-2/TRBV6-3
clone size: -
CDR3 length: 19
J gene: TRBJ1-4
CDR3 protein: CASSQGRQLTPGTNEKLFF
CDR3 DNA: TGTGCCAGCAGCCAGGGACGGCAATTAACCCCTGGGACTAATGAAAAACTGTTTTTT

D gene: -
V gene: TRBV13
clone size: many
CDR3 length: 15
J gene: TRBJ2-3
CDR3 protein: CASSGGGRVTDTQYF
CDR3 DNA: TGTGCCAGCAGCGGTGGGGGGCGTGTCACAGATACGCAGTATTTT

D gene: -
V gene: TRBV11-2
clone size: many
CDR3 length: 14
J gene: TRBJ2-3
CDR3 protein: CASSLGAPLDTQYF
CDR3 DNA: TGTGCCAGCAGCTTAGGCGCCCCGCTGGATACGCAGTATTTT

D gene: -
V gene: TRBV28
clone size: many
CDR3 length: 13
J gene: TRBJ1-2
CDR3 protein: CASTHQVNYGYTF
CDR3 DNA: TGTGCCAGCACCCATCAGGTTAACTATGGCTACACCTTC

D gene: -
V gene: TRBV13
clone size: many
CDR3 length: 16
J gene: TRBJ1-6
CDR3 protein: CASSFLTGQPNSPLHF
CDR3 DNA: TGTGCCAGCAGCTTCCTGACCGGACAGCCTAATTCACCCCTCCACTTT

D gene: -
V gene: TRBV15
clone size: many
CDR3 length: 14
J gene: TRBJ2-5
CDR3 protein: CATSRGGLIETQYF
CDR3 DNA: TGTGCCACCAGCAGAGGGGGTCTCATAGAGACCCAGTACTTC

D gene: -
V gene: TRBV27
clone size: many
CDR3 length: 15
J gene: TRBJ1-2
CDR3 protein: CASSHTRVGVNGYTF
CDR3 DNA: TGTGCCAGCAGCCATACACGAGTCGGGGTGAATGGCTACACCTTC

D gene: -
V gene: TRBV7-2
clone size: many
CDR3 length: 13
J gene: TRBJ1-2
CDR3 protein: CASSLRQNYGYTF
CDR3 DNA: TGTGCCAGCAGCTTGAGACAGAACTATGGCTACACCTTC

D gene: -
V gene: TRBV11-3
clone size: many
CDR3 length: 16
J gene: TRBJ2-7
CDR3 protein: CASSLDGTDGGYEQYF
CDR3 DNA: TGTGCCAGCAGCCTGGATGGGACTGACGGCGGTTACGAGCAGTACTTC

D gene: TRBD2
V gene: TRBV20-1
clone size: -
CDR3 length: 15
J gene: TRBJ2-7
CDR3 protein: CSASAVLAGGREQYF
CDR3 DNA: TGCAGTGCCAGCGCGGTGCTAGCGGGGGGGCGCGAGCAGTACTTC

D gene: -
V gene: TRBV19
clone size: -
CDR3 length: 14
J gene: TRBJ1-5
CDR3 protein: CASSMIGGGQPQHF
CDR3 DNA: TGTGCCAGTAGTATGATTGGGGGGGGCCAGCCCCAGCATTTT

D gene: -
V gene: TRBV6-1
clone size: -
CDR3 length: 14
J gene: TRBJ2-4
CDR3 protein: CASSRDGGWGIQYF
CDR3 DNA: TGTGCCAGCAGTCGGGATGGAGGGTGGGGCATTCAGTACTTC

D gene: -
V gene: TRBV27
clone size: many
CDR3 length: 13
J gene: TRBJ2-3
CDR3 protein: CASRKGSTDTQYF
CDR3 DNA: TGTGCCAGCAGAAAAGGAAGCACAGATACGCAGTATTTT

D gene: -
V gene: TRBV20-1
clone size: -
CDR3 length: 12
J gene: TRBJ2-7
CDR3 protein: CSARVGLTEQYF
CDR3 DNA: TGCAGTGCTAGAGTGGGCCTAACCGAGCAGTACTTC

D gene: TRBD1
V gene: TRBV10-3
clone size: many
CDR3 length: 17
J gene: TRBJ1-6
CDR3 protein: CAISERDSHTYNSPLHF
CDR3 DNA: TGTGCCATCAGTGAACGGGACAGCCATACCTATAATTCACCCCTCCACTTT

D gene: -
V gene: TRBV4-2
clone size: -
CDR3 length: 13
J gene: TRBJ2-7
CDR3 protein: CASSQADAYEQYF
CDR3 DNA: TGTGCCAGCAGCCAAGCGGACGCCTACGAGCAGTACTTC

D gene: -
V gene: TRBV20-1
clone size: many
CDR3 length: 12
J gene: TRBJ1-5
CDR3 protein: CSVRGAREPQHF
CDR3 DNA: TGCAGTGTTAGAGGGGCCCGTGAGCCCCAGCATTTT

D gene: -
V gene: TRBV6-4
clone size: -
CDR3 length: 14
J gene: TRBJ1-1
CDR3 protein: CASSDRDKYTEAFF
CDR3 DNA: TGTGCCAGCAGTGACCGGGACAAGTATACTGAAGCTTTCTTT

D gene: -
V gene: TRBV12-3/TRBV12-4
clone size: many
CDR3 length: 16
J gene: TRBJ2-7
CDR3 protein: CASSLGVDSRQYEQYF
CDR3 DNA: TGTGCCAGCAGTTTAGGTGTCGACTCCCGACAGTACGAGCAGTACTTC

D gene: TRBD2
V gene: TRBV7-8
clone size: many
CDR3 length: 15
J gene: TRBJ2-2
CDR3 protein: CASSPSGGNTGELFF
CDR3 DNA: TGTGCCAGCAGCCCTAGCGGGGGGAACACCGGGGAGCTGTTTTTT

D gene: TRBD2
V gene: TRBV13
clone size: many
CDR3 length: 16
J gene: TRBJ2-3
CDR3 protein: CASNRGSGGPTDTQYF
CDR3 DNA: TGTGCCAGCAACCGTGGGAGCGGGGGGCCGACCGATACGCAGTATTTT

D gene: TRBD1
V gene: TRBV5-1
clone size: few
CDR3 length: 18
J gene: TRBJ1-1
CDR3 protein: CASSLNTPGGGRASEAFF
CDR3 DNA: TGCGCCAGCAGCTTGAACACCCCAGGGGGCGGCCGGGCCAGTGAAGCTTTCTTT

D gene: TRBD1
V gene: TRBV18
clone size: many
CDR3 length: 15
J gene: TRBJ1-2
CDR3 protein: CASSLGTGGSYGYTF
CDR3 DNA: TGTGCCAGCTCACTAGGGACAGGGGGATCGTATGGCTACACCTTC

D gene: -
V gene: TRBV7-9
clone size: many
CDR3 length: 12
J gene: TRBJ2-7
CDR3 protein: CASSLPFYEQYF
CDR3 DNA: TGTGCCAGCAGCTTACCCTTCTACGAGCAGTACTTC

D gene: -
V gene: TRBV27
clone size: few
CDR3 length: 14
J gene: TRBJ2-7
CDR3 protein: CASSPRQFSYEQYF
CDR3 DNA: TGTGCCAGCAGTCCCCGACAGTTTTCCTACGAGCAGTACTTC

D gene: -
V gene: TRBV14
clone size: many
CDR3 length: 14
J gene: TRBJ1-6
CDR3 protein: CASSQDRGESPLHF
CDR3 DNA: TGTGCCAGCAGCCAAGATCGAGGGGAATCACCCCTCCACTTT

D gene: -
V gene: TRBV5-6
clone size: -
CDR3 length: 16
J gene: TRBJ2-3
CDR3 protein: CASSPSLTGSTDTQYF
CDR3 DNA: TGTGCCAGCAGCCCTTCCTTGACGGGTAGCACAGATACGCAGTATTTT

D gene: -
V gene: TRBV20-1
clone size: many
CDR3 length: 12
J gene: TRBJ2-1
CDR3 protein: CSGDKSPNEQFF
CDR3 DNA: TGCAGTGGGGACAAGTCGCCCAATGAGCAGTTCTTC

D gene: -
V gene: TRBV7-8
clone size: many
CDR3 length: 14
J gene: TRBJ1-1
CDR3 protein: CASSLRGVNTEAFF
CDR3 DNA: TGTGCCAGCAGCCTCAGGGGTGTGAACACTGAAGCTTTCTTT

D gene: TRBD1
V gene: TRBV20-1
clone size: -
CDR3 length: 13
J gene: TRBJ1-1
CDR3 protein: CSARDTGDTEAFF
CDR3 DNA: TGCAGTGCTAGAGATACAGGGGACACTGAAGCTTTCTTT

D gene: -
V gene: TRBV20-1
clone size: many
CDR3 length: 13
J gene: TRBJ2-3
CDR3 protein: CSAFVSSTDTQYF
CDR3 DNA: TGCAGTGCTTTCGTCAGCAGCACAGATACGCAGTATTTT

D gene: -
V gene: TRBV20-1
clone size: many
CDR3 length: 17
J gene: TRBJ2-7
CDR3 protein: CSAYDVPWGIEDYEQYF
CDR3 DNA: TGCAGTGCTTACGACGTCCCGTGGGGGATCGAGGATTACGAGCAGTACTTC

D gene: -
V gene: TRBV28
clone size: many
CDR3 length: 14
J gene: TRBJ1-2
CDR3 protein: CASSFALLSDGYTF
CDR3 DNA: TGTGCCAGCAGTTTTGCCCTCTTATCCGACGGCTACACCTTC

D gene: -
V gene: TRBV3-1
clone size: many
CDR3 length: 13
J gene: TRBJ2-7
CDR3 protein: CASSQGPGYEQYF
CDR3 DNA: TGTGCCAGCAGCCAAGGCCCAGGGTATGAGCAGTACTTC

D gene: -
V gene: TRBV2
clone size: -
CDR3 length: 14
J gene: TRBJ1-1
CDR3 protein: CASVLDWGNTEAFF
CDR3 DNA: TGTGCCAGCGTCCTGGACTGGGGGAACACTGAAGCTTTCTTT

D gene: TRBD2
V gene: TRBV7-3
clone size: few
CDR3 length: 17
J gene: TRBJ2-2
CDR3 protein: CASSPPAAGGITGELFF
CDR3 DNA: TGTGCCAGCAGCCCCCCAGCAGCGGGGGGGATCACCGGGGAGCTGTTTTTT

D gene: -
V gene: TRBV12-3/TRBV12-4
clone size: many
CDR3 length: 14
J gene: TRBJ2-2
CDR3 protein: CASSFVGTTGELFF
CDR3 DNA: TGTGCCAGCAGTTTCGTGGGAACCACCGGGGAGCTGTTTTTT

D gene: TRBD2
V gene: TRBV12-3/TRBV12-4
clone size: many
CDR3 length: 14
J gene: TRBJ2-1
CDR3 protein: CASRLAGVYNEQFF
CDR3 DNA: TGTGCCAGCAGACTAGCGGGGGTATACAATGAGCAGTTCTTC

D gene: TRBD1
V gene: TRBV5-1
clone size: -
CDR3 length: 16
J gene: TRBJ1-1
CDR3 protein: CASVRDSPFSNTEAFF
CDR3 DNA: TGCGCCAGCGTTCGGGACAGCCCGTTCTCGAACACTGAAGCTTTCTTT

D gene: -
V gene: TRBV29-1
clone size: few
CDR3 length: 15
J gene: TRBJ2-7
CDR3 protein: CSVEEQGSVFYEQYF
CDR3 DNA: TGCAGCGTTGAGGAACAGGGAAGCGTATTCTACGAGCAGTACTTC

D gene: -
V gene: TRBV6-5
clone size: many
CDR3 length: 15
J gene: TRBJ1-2
CDR3 protein: CASSYSTGLYYGYTF
CDR3 DNA: TGTGCCAGCAGTTACAGCACAGGCCTATACTATGGCTACACCTTC

D gene: TRBD1
V gene: TRBV20-1
clone size: -
CDR3 length: 15
J gene: TRBJ1-1
CDR3 protein: CSKYNRDRGYPEAFF
CDR3 DNA: TGCAGCAAATATAACCGGGACAGGGGTTACCCTGAAGCTTTCTTT

D gene: -
V gene: TRBV11-2
clone size: -
CDR3 length: 15
J gene: TRBJ2-1
CDR3 protein: CASSWTRDNYNEQFF
CDR3 DNA: TGTGCCAGCAGCTGGACCCGGGACAACTACAATGAGCAGTTCTTC

D gene: -
V gene: TRBV4-1
clone size: -
CDR3 length: 13
J gene: TRBJ1-5
CDR3 protein: CASSLDYNQPQHF
CDR3 DNA: TGCGCCAGCAGCCTGGATTACAATCAGCCCCAGCATTTT

D gene: -
V gene: TRBV5-4
clone size: -
CDR3 length: 14
J gene: TRBJ1-6
CDR3 protein: CASSLMGYNSPLHF
CDR3 DNA: TGTGCCAGCAGCTTGATGGGATATAATTCACCCCTCCACTTT

D gene: TRBD1
V gene: TRBV13
clone size: many
CDR3 length: 13
J gene: TRBJ1-2
CDR3 protein: CASRLTGGYGYTF
CDR3 DNA: TGTGCCAGCAGATTGACAGGGGGATATGGCTACACCTTC

D gene: TRBD1
V gene: TRBV27
clone size: many
CDR3 length: 14
J gene: TRBJ1-6
CDR3 protein: CASSRQGRNSPLHF
CDR3 DNA: TGTGCCAGCAGTAGACAGGGGCGTAATTCACCCCTCCACTTT

D gene: -
V gene: TRBV6-1
clone size: many
CDR3 length: 16
J gene: TRBJ2-7
CDR3 protein: CASSYLQGSLSYEQYF
CDR3 DNA: TGTGCCAGCAGTTACTTGCAGGGCTCCCTCTCCTACGAGCAGTACTTC